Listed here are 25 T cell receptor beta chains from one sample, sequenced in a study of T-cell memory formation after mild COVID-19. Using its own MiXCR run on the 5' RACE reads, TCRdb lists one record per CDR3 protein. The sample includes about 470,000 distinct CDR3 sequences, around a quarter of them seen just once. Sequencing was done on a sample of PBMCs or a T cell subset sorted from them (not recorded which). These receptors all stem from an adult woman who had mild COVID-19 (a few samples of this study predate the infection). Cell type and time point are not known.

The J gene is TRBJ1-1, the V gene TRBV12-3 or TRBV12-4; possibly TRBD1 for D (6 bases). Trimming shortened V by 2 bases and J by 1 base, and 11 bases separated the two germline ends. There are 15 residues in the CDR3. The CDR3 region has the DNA TGTGCCAGCAGTTTACTTCAGGGGCCGAACACTGAAGCTTTCTTT. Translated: CASSLLQGPNTEAFF.

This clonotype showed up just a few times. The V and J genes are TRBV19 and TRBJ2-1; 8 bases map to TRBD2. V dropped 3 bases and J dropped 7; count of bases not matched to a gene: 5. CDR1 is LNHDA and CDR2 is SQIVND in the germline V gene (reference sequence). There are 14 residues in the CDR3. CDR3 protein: CASSMTSVWNEQFF. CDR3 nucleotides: TGTGCCAGTAGTATGACTAGCGTTTGGAATGAGCAGTTCTTC.

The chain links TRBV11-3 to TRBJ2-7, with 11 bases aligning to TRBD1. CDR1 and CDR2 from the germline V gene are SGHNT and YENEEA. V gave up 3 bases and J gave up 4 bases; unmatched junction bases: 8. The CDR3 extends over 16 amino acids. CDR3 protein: CASSFSGTGGIYEQYF. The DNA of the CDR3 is TGTGCCAGCAGCTTCTCCGGGACAGGGGGTATTTACGAGCAGTACTTC.

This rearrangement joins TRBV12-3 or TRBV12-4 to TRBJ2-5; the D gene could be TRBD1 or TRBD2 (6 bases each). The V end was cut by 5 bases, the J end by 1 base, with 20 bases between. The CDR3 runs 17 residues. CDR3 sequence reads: CASSPRGAVYVQETQYF. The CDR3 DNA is TGTGCCAGCAGTCCAAGGGGGGCCGTCTACGTCCAAGAGACCCAGTACTTC.

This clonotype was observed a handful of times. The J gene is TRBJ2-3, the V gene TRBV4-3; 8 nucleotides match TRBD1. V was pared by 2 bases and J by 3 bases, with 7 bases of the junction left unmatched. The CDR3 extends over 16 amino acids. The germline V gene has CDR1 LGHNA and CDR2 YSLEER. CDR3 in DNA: TGCGCCAGCAGCCAACGCCCACGGACAGGGACAGATACGCAGTATTTT. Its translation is CASSQRPRTGTDTQYF.

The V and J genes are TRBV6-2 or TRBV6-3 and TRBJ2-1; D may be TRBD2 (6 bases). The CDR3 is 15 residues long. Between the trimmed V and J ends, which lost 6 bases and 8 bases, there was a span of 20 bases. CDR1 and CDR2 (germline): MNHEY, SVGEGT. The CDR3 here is CASRTPGLEDDEQFF. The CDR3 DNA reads TGTGCCAGCAGGACCCCGGGACTCGAGGATGATGAGCAGTTCTTC.

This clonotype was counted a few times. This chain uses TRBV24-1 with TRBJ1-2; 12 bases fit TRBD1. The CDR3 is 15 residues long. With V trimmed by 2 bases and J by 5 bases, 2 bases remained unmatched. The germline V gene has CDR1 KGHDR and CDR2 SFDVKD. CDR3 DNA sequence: TGTGCCACCAGTGATTCGGGACAGGGGGCATATGGCTACACCTTC. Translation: CATSDSGQGAYGYTF.

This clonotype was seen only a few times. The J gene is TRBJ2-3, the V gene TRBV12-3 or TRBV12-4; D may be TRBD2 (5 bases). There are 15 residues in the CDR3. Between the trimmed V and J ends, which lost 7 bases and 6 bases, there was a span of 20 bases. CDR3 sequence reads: CASNSKWAGGDTQYF. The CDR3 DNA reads TGTGCCAGCAACTCGAAATGGGCGGGCGGCGATACGCAGTATTTT.

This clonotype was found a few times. In DNA form, the CDR3 reads TGTGCTAGTGCCCTGACTAGCGGGATAGACGGGGAGCTGTTTTTT. Its protein product is CASALTSGIDGELFF. The rearrangement joins TRBV12-5 to TRBJ2-2, with 11 nucleotides matching TRBD2. The CDR3 runs to 15 residues. In germline, CDR1 is LGHNT, CDR2 FRNRAP. V shed 7 bases, J shed 7 bases, and the junction held 8 bases outside the gene matches.

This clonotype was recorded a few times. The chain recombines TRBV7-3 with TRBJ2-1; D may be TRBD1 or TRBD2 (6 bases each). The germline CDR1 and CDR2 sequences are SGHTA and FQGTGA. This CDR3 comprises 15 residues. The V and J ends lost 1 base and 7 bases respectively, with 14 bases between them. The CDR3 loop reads CASSLNPTGRNEQFF. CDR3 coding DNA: TGTGCCAGCAGCTTAAACCCTACAGGGAGGAATGAGCAGTTCTTC. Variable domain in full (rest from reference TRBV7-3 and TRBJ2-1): GAGVSQTPSNKVTEKGKYVELRCDPISGHTALYWYRQSLGQGPEFLIYFQGTGAADDSGLPNDRFFAVRPEGSVSTLKIQRTERGDSAVYLCASSLNPTGRNEQFFGPGTRLTVL.

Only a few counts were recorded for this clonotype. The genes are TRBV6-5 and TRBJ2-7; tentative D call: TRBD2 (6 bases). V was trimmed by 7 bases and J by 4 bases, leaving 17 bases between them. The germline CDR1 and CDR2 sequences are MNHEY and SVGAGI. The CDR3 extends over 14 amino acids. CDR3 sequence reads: CASKPVGGVYEQYF. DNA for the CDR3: TGTGCCAGCAAACCGGTTGGCGGGGTTTACGAGCAGTACTTC.

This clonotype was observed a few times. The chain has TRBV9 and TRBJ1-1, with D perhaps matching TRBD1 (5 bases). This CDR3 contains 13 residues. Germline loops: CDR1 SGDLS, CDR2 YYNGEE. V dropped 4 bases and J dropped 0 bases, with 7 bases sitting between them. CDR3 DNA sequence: TGTGCCAGCAGCAGGGACTTGAACACTGAAGCTTTCTTT. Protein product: CASSRDLNTEAFF.

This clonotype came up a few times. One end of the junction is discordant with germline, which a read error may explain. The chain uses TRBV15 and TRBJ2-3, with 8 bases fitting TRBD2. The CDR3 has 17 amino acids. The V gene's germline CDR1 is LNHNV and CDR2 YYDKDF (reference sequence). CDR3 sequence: CATSGDIPGTSRNTQYF. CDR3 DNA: TGTGCCACCAGCGGAGATATCCCCGGGACTAGTCGAAATACGCAGTATTTT.

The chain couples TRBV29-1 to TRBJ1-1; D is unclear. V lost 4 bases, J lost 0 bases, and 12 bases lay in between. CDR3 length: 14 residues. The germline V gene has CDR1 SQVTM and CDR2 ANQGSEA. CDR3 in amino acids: CSVGDTGMNTEAFF. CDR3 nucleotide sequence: TGCAGCGTTGGAGATACCGGGATGAACACTGAAGCTTTCTTT. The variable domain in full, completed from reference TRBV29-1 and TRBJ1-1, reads SAVISQKPSRDICQRGTSLTIQCQVDSQVTMMFWYRQQPGQSLTLIATANQGSEATYESGFVIDKFPISRPNLTFSTLTVSNMSPEDSSIYLCSVGDTGMNTEAFFGQGTRLTVV.

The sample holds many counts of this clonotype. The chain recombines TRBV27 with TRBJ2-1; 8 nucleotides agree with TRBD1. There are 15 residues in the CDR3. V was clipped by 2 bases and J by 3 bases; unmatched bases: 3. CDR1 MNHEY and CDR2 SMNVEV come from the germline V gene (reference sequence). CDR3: CASSLQGAVYNEQFF. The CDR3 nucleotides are TGTGCCAGCAGTTTACAGGGGGCGGTCTACAATGAGCAGTTCTTC.

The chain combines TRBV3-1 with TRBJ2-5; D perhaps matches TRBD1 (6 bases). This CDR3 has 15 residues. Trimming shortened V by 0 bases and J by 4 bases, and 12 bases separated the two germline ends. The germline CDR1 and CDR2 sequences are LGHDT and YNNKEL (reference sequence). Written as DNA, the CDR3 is TGTGCCAGCAGCCAAGATGGCAGGGGCCGAGAGACCCAGTACTTC. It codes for CASSQDGRGRETQYF.

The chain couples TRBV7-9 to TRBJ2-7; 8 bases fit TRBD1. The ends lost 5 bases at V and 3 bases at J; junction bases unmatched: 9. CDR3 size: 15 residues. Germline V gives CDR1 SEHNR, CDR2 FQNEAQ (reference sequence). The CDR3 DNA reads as TGTGCCAGCAGCCTAGAACTCACAGGGGGCTACGAGCAGTACTTC. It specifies CASSLELTGGYEQYF.

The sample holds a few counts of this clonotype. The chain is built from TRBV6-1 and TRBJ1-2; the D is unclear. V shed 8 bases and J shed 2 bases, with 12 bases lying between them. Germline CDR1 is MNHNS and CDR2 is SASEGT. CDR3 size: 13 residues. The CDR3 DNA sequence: TGTGCCAGCGGAAGATCAGAAAACTATGGCTACACCTTC. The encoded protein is CASGRSENYGYTF.

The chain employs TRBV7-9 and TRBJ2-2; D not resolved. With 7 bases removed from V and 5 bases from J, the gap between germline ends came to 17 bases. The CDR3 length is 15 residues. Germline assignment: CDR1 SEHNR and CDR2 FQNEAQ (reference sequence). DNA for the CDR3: TGTGCCAGCAAACGAGAAGGGATTACAACCGGGGAGCTGTTTTTT. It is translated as CASKREGITTGELFF. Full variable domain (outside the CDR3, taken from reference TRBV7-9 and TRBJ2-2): DTGVSQNPRHKITKRGQNVTFRCDPISEHNRLYWYRQTLGQGPEFLTYFQNEAQLEKSRLLSDRFSAERPKGSFSTLEIQRTEQGDSAMYLCASKREGITTGELFFGEGSRLTVL.

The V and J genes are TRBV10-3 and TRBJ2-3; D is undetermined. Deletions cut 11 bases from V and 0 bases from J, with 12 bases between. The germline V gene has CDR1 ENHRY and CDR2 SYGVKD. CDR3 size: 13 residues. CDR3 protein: CAASETSTDTQYF. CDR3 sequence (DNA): TGTGCCGCCTCAGAGACTAGCACAGATACGCAGTATTTT.

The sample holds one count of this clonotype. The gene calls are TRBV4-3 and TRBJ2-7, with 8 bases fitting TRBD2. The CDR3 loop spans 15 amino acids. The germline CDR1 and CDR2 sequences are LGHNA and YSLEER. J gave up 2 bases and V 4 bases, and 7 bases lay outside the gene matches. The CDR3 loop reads CASSLKRESAYEQYF. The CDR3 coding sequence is TGCGCCAGCAGCCTAAAGCGGGAGAGCGCCTACGAGCAGTACTTC.

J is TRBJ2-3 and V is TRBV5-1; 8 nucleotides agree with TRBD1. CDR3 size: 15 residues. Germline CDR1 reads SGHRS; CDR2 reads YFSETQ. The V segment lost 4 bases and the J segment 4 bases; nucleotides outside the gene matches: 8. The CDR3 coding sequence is TGCGCCAGCAGCCCGACAGGGGTCACCGCAGATACGCAGTATTTT. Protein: CASSPTGVTADTQYF.

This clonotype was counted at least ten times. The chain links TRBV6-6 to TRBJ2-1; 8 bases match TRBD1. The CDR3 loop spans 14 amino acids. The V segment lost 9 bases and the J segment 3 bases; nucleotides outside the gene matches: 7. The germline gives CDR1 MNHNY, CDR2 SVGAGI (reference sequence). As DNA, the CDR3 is TGTGCCAGTAGAGCAGGGGGCAGCTACAATGAGCAGTTCTTC. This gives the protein CASRAGGSYNEQFF.

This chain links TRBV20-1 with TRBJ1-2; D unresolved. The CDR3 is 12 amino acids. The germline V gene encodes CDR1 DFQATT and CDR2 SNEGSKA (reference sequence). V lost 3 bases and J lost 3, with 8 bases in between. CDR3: CSASVSYYGYTF. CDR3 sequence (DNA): TGCAGTGCTAGCGTCTCTTACTATGGCTACACCTTC.

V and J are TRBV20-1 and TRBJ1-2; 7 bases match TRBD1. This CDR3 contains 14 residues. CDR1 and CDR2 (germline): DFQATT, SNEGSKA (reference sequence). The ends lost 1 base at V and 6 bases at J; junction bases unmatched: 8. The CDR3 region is CSARAPTGLDGYTF. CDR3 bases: TGCAGTGCTAGAGCCCCGACAGGGTTGGATGGCTACACCTTC.